The present T cell receptor beta chain was sequenced within a study of T cell responses to AZD1222 COVID-19 vaccine. The CDR3 loop spans 15 amino acids. The V gene end was trimmed by 0 bases and the J gene end by 2 bases; junction bases not matched to a gene: 4. From germline, CDR1 is MGHRA and CDR2 YSYEKL. This table comes from immunoSEQ multiplex PCR, and its TCRdb copy is limited to in-frame clones, with some not included. The table shows fewer than 200,000 clones, with about 87% occurring only once. V gene TRBV4-1 combines with J gene TRBJ2-7, with 7 bases identical to TRBD1. This clonotype was obtained from an adult in good health. Sequences were derived from peripheral blood, sampled on day 0 of AZD1222 vaccination. The CDR3 sequence is CASSQDRDSTYEQYF. The CDR3 DNA sequence: TGCGCCAGCAGCCAAGATCGGGACAGTACCTACGAGCAGTACTTC.